Presented here are 22 T cell receptor beta chains from one specimen sequenced in a study of molecular identifiers for immune sequencing clone quantification. MiXCR, applied by TCRdb to the PCR reads, yields one record per CDR3 protein. The sample contains hundreds of thousands of distinct CDR3 sequences, roughly 21% of which appear only once. Material for sequencing was naive CD8+ T cells from blood, with Jurkat cell RNA spiked in. The subset here: FACS-sorted CD8+CD4-CCR7+CD45RA+ naive T cells. Every receptor here comes from a human donor in good health. Some libraries in this study had Jurkat cell RNA spiked in.

This clonotype was counted many times. The chain couples TRBV7-2 to TRBJ2-7; the D gene is possibly TRBD1 (6 bases). Trimming left V 3 bases short and J 2 bases short, with 8 bases between. CDR1 and CDR2 (germline): SGHTA, FQGNSA. The CDR3 is made up of 13 amino acids. The CDR3 coding sequence is TGTGCCAGCAGCTTTTACAGGGCCTACGAGCAGTACTTC. It translates to CASSFYRAYEQYF.

CDR3 bases: TGTGCCAGCTCACCACCCTTGATTGCGTGGGCCTCGATGAACACTGAAGCTTTCTTT. Translated, it gives CASSPPLIAWASMNTEAFF. This sequence joins TRBV18 and TRBJ1-1; no definite D call. This CDR3 spans 19 amino acids. The V gene's germline CDR1 is KGHSH and CDR2 LQKENI. Deletions cut 0 bases from V and 0 bases from J, with 20 bases between.

Concerning this clonotype: Relative to the germline gene, one junction end is altered; a read error may explain this. The V and J genes are TRBV7-6 and TRBJ2-7, with D tentatively TRBD2 (5 bases). CDR3 length: 13 amino acids. Germline CDR1 reads SGHVS; CDR2 reads FNYEAQ. The CDR3 spells CASSLGSSYEQCF. The DNA for the CDR3 is TGTGCCAGCAGCTTGGGGAGCTCCTACGAGCAGTGCTTC.

This clonotype has a count of ten or more. The CDR3 bases are TGCAGCGTTGACGGACAGGGCGAAGATACGCAGTATTTT. Encoded protein: CSVDGQGEDTQYF. This chain connects TRBV29-1 to TRBJ2-3; 8 bases are shared with TRBD1. The CDR3 is 13 amino acids. The germline V gene has CDR1 SQVTM and CDR2 ANQGSEA. V shed 3 bases and J 5 bases; nucleotides not matched to a gene: 4.

In its sample, this clonotype was seen many times. J is TRBJ2-3 and V is TRBV10-3; the match to TRBD2 covers 10 bases. V trimming: 4 bases; J trimming: 4 bases; junction bases outside the gene matches: 8. The length of the CDR3 is 16 residues. The germline V gene encodes CDR1 ENHRY and CDR2 SYGVKD. As DNA, the CDR3 is TGTGCCATCAGTGGCGGTTTTAGCGGGGGGTCAGATACGCAGTATTTT. Translating it yields CAISGGFSGGSDTQYF.

The chain links TRBV4-3 to TRBJ1-2; 7 bases match TRBD1. The CDR3 contains 14 residues. Germline V gives CDR1 LGHNA, CDR2 YSLEER. Trimming took 4 bases from V and 8 from J; bases not matched to a gene: 10. Written as DNA, the CDR3 is TGCGCCAGCAGCCGAATGACAGGGTACGACGGCTACACCTTC. Protein sequence: CASSRMTGYDGYTF.

On this clonotype: At one of its ends the junction is not consistent with the germline gene, which may arise from a read error. The V gene is TRBV4-3, the J gene TRBJ2-7, with D possibly matching TRBD2 (5 bases). The CDR3 loop spans 13 amino acids. The germline V gene encodes CDR1 LGHNA and CDR2 YSLEER. The CDR3: CAGSQEKGDEQYF. CDR3 in DNA: TGCGCCGGCAGCCAAGAAAAGGGAGACGAGCAGTACTTC.

This clonotype was detected only a few times. This may come from a read error, since a much larger clone is one base off. The chain links TRBV29-1 to TRBJ2-2; TRBD1 might be the D (8 bases). CDR1 and CDR2 from the germline V gene are SQVTM and ANQGSEA. The CDR3 length is 12 residues. The CDR3: CSVRQGSGEPFF. CDR3 sequence (DNA): TGCAGCGTCCGACAGGGGAGCGGGGAGCCGTTTTTT.

This clonotype was recorded at least ten times. The chain joins TRBV3-1 to TRBJ1-5; a possible D gene is TRBD1 (6 bases). CDR3 size: 20 residues. CDR1 LGHDT and CDR2 YNNKEL come from the germline V gene (reference sequence). The germline V and J ends were trimmed by 0 bases and 7 bases, with 28 bases remaining between them. DNA of the CDR3: TGTGCCAGCAGCCAAGATCCATTCGATACAGGGCGCTCCTCGGGGCAGCCCCAGCATTTT. Amino acids: CASSQDPFDTGRSSGQPQHF.

Worth noting for this clonotype: This likely comes from a read error, as the CDR3 has no conserved phenylalanine or tryptophan at its end. The chain carries TRBV15 and TRBJ2-7; 9 nucleotides line up with TRBD1. Germline assignment: CDR1 LNHNV and CDR2 YYDKDF (reference sequence). Germline trimming cut 5 bases from V and 5 bases from J; bases unmatched to any gene: 4. The length of the CDR3 is 13 residues. The CDR3 reads CATSPGTGNEQYL. CDR3 bases: TGTGCCACCAGCCCCGGGACAGGGAACGAGCAGTACCTC.

On this clonotype itself: A clone one base away is much larger, so this may be a read error. The chain uses TRBV12-3 or TRBV12-4 and TRBJ2-7; a weak D match, TRBD1 (6 bases). V dropped 5 bases and J dropped 0 bases, with 17 bases sitting between them. The CDR3 consists of 16 residues. In nucleotides, the CDR3 is TGTGCCAGCAGTGCGTTCTTGGGGGCGTACTCCTACGAGCAGTACTTC. The encoded protein is CASSAFLGAYSYEQYF.

This clonotype occurred many times. The chain couples TRBV27 to TRBJ2-4; D possibly corresponds to TRBD1 (5 bases). Trimming stripped 0 bases from V and 0 bases from J, with 9 bases between. This CDR3 region has 16 residues. Germline-derived CDR1 and CDR2 are MNHEY and SMNVEV (reference sequence). The CDR3, as DNA: TGTGCCAGCAGTTTATCCTGGGGCTTAGCCAAAAACATTCAGTACTTC. Translating it yields CASSLSWGLAKNIQYF.

The gene calls are TRBV6-2 or TRBV6-3 and TRBJ2-2; 9 bases are shared with TRBD2. Germline values: CDR1 MNHEY, CDR2 SVGEGT. J lost 3 bases, V lost 2 bases, and 10 bases had no gene match. The CDR3 loop spans 18 amino acids. The CDR3 DNA sequence: TGTGCCAGCAGTTACGGTCTAGCGGGAAGGCTCTACACCGGGGAGCTGTTTTTT. Protein: CASSYGLAGRLYTGELFF.

This clonotype showed up many times. The chain employs TRBV5-1 and TRBJ1-5, with 10 bases aligning to TRBD1. The V segment lost 2 bases and the J segment 7 bases; nucleotides outside the gene matches: 9. Germline V lookup: CDR1 SGHRS, CDR2 YFSETQ. There are 16 residues in the CDR3. CDR3 in DNA: TGCGCCAGCAGCTTAGTCGACAGGGGGCGAGGGCAGCCCCAGCATTTT. This translates into CASSLVDRGRGQPQHF.

The chain joins TRBV5-3 to TRBJ2-7; TRBD2 matches 13 bases. Being an ORF, TRBV5-3 has a function that is uncertain. V lost 8 bases, J lost 7 bases, and 12 bases stayed unmatched. The CDR3 covers 15 residues. CDR3 in amino acids: CASSQTSGRPGEQYF. Here the CDR3 DNA reads TGTGCCAGCAGCCAGACTAGCGGGAGGCCGGGTGAGCAGTACTTC.

This clonotype was seen many times. The chain links TRBV28 to TRBJ1-1; D gene uncertain. Germline CDR1 MDHEN, CDR2 SYDVKM. V was shortened by 6 bases and J by 6 bases, with 14 bases between the two germline ends. The CDR3 contains 13 residues. CDR3 region: CASSRQYTAEAFF. DNA of the CDR3: TGTGCCAGCAGCCGCCAATATACCGCTGAAGCTTTCTTT.

J is TRBJ2-2 and V is TRBV19; D gene unclear. The germline CDR1 and CDR2 sequences are LNHDA and SQIVND (reference sequence). The CDR3 is 12 residues long. With 7 bases removed from V and 3 bases from J, the gap between germline ends came to 6 bases. The CDR3 loop reads CASIKDTGELFF. In DNA form, the CDR3 reads TGTGCCAGTATTAAGGACACCGGGGAGCTGTTTTTT.

This clonotype has more than one count but fewer than ten. The chain combines TRBV19 with TRBJ2-5; a possible D gene is TRBD2 (6 bases). This CDR3 contains 16 residues. Germline V gene lookup returns CDR1 LNHDA and CDR2 SQIVND (reference sequence). With 5 bases removed from V and 1 base from J, the gap between germline ends came to 17 bases. CDR3 coding DNA: TGTGCCAGTAGTCTCCGACTAGGATCCATCCAAGAGACCCAGTACTTC. It codes for CASSLRLGSIQETQYF.

This clonotype was detected a few times. CDR3 nucleotides: TGTGCCAGCAGCTCGACATGGGGGCGAAAGTACGAGCAGTACTTC. Amino acids: CASSSTWGRKYEQYF. V usage is TRBV7-9 and J usage is TRBJ2-7, with D possibly being TRBD1 (6 bases). The CDR3 extends over 15 amino acids. V lost 4 bases and J 4 bases, leaving 17 bases between the germline ends. Germline values: CDR1 SEHNR, CDR2 FQNEAQ (reference sequence).

This chain links TRBV27 with TRBJ2-7; D may be TRBD2 (6 bases). CDR1 and CDR2 from the germline V gene are MNHEY and SMNVEV (reference sequence). CDR3 length: 15 amino acids. Trimming removed 4 bases at V and 4 bases at J, with 17 bases between. CDR3 sequence reads: CASSSWGVASYEQYF. The CDR3 DNA follows: TGTGCCAGCAGTTCTTGGGGGGTAGCGTCTTACGAGCAGTACTTC.

This clonotype was detected ten times or more. The chain links TRBV7-2 to TRBJ2-7, with D possibly matching TRBD1 (5 bases). V was cut by 1 base and J by 7 bases, with 11 bases left in between. CDR1 is SGHTA, CDR2 FQGNSA, per germline. CDR3 length: 13 residues. The CDR3, as DNA: TGTGCCAGCAGCTTAGGCGACAGCTGGGAGCAGTACTTC. Its protein product is CASSLGDSWEQYF.

This clonotype was counted a few times. V and J are TRBV6-2 or TRBV6-3 and TRBJ2-1; 9 bases are shared with TRBD2. Germline V lookup: CDR1 MNHEY, CDR2 SVGEGT. This CDR3 comprises 14 residues. Trimming removed 0 bases from V and 6 bases from J; junction bases left unmatched: 0. The CDR3 sequence: CASSYSGLANEQFF. The CDR3 bases are TGTGCCAGCAGTTACTCGGGACTAGCCAATGAGCAGTTCTTC.